A single sample gave rise to the 31 T cell receptor beta chains below, sequenced in a study of T cells after yellow fever vaccination (dated by TCRdb to the late 2010s). The library was prepared using 5' RACE. Sequenced on an Illumina NovaSeq 6000. TCRdb cleaned the public reads at Q25 with fastp, built clones with MiXCR and kept in-frame beta chains. Rows with one shared CDR3 protein collapse into an entry with the most common genes and DNA. Present in this sample are 250,000 to 350,000 distinct CDR3 sequences, approximately 4% of which were seen just once. The top ten clones comprise 15% to 20% of the sample. The treatment or condition label for this specimen denotes: live attenuated yellow fever vaccine strain. Here the sequenced sample was PBMCs, taken 15 days after the yellow fever booster vaccination. The receptors were sampled from a man younger than 35 who received the YFV17D yellow fever vaccine.

This clonotype came up a few times. The gene calls are TRBV7-9 and TRBJ1-2; 9 positions match TRBD1. Trimming cost V 1 base and J 5 bases; bases outside gene matches: 11. CDR3 size: 17 residues. Germline lookup yields CDR1 SEHNR and CDR2 FQNEAQ (reference sequence). DNA for the CDR3: TGTGCCAGCAGCTTAGTACAGGGGGCTCCCGCTACGTATGGCTACACCTTC. Translating it yields CASSLVQGAPATYGYTF.

This clonotype showed up many times. The chain combines TRBV20-1 with TRBJ2-7, with 8 positions matching TRBD1. Germline CDR1 DFQATT, CDR2 SNEGSKA (reference sequence). The J segment lost 1 base and the V segment lost 3 bases, leaving 11 bases of the junction unmatched. This CDR3 spans 16 amino acids. The CDR3 region is CSASDRGKLASYEQYF. The CDR3 DNA reads TGCAGTGCTAGCGACAGGGGAAAGCTAGCGTCCTACGAGCAGTACTTC.

This clonotype was found a few times. The genes are TRBV7-2 and TRBJ1-6, with D perhaps matching TRBD1 (6 bases). This CDR3 spans 16 amino acids. V was pared by 4 bases and J by 7 bases, with 17 bases between. Germline V gene sequence: CDR1 SGHTA, CDR2 FQGNSA. Written as DNA, the CDR3 is TGTGCCAGCAGCTCACGAGGCACAGGGCTAAATTCACCCCTCCACTTT. It codes for CASSSRGTGLNSPLHF.

V usage is TRBV10-3 and J usage is TRBJ2-5; D is possibly TRBD2 (7 bases). The CDR3 runs to 14 residues. Germline V gene sequence: CDR1 ENHRY, CDR2 SYGVKD. With 3 bases removed from V and 3 bases from J, the gap between germline ends came to 11 bases. The CDR3 DNA follows: TGTGCCATCAGTGATGCGGGGGACAAAGAGACCCAGTACTTC. Its protein product is CAISDAGDKETQYF.

There are many counts of this clonotype. The V call is TRBV5-5, the J call TRBJ2-5; D call uncertain. Trimming left V 5 bases short and J 0 bases short, with 11 bases between. CDR1 is SGHKS and CDR2 is YYEKEE in the germline V gene (reference sequence). The CDR3 is 14 residues long. This CDR3 reads CASRNLLNQETQYF. CDR3 DNA: TGTGCCAGCAGGAACCTGTTAAACCAAGAGACCCAGTACTTC.

This clonotype was detected only a few times. J is TRBJ2-3 and V is TRBV3-1; no reliable D call. The germline V gene has CDR1 LGHDT and CDR2 YNNKEL (reference sequence). The CDR3 contains 15 residues. The V end was cut by 0 bases, the J end by 5 bases, with 12 bases between. Here the CDR3 reads CASSQDNRWGDTQYF. The DNA of the CDR3 is TGTGCCAGCAGCCAAGATAACCGATGGGGAGATACGCAGTATTTT.

This clonotype was seen repeatedly, ten times or more. The V call is TRBV4-1, the J call TRBJ2-1; possible D gene TRBD2, 5 bases. This CDR3 is 19 amino acids long. Germline V CDR1 and CDR2: MGHRA, YSYEKL. V lost 3 bases and J lost 6, with 27 bases in between. CDR3 residues: CASSQVKAVAITPGNEQFF. The CDR3, as DNA: TGCGCCAGCAGCCAGGTCAAGGCCGTAGCGATCACCCCCGGCAATGAGCAGTTCTTC.

The table lists this clonotype with a few counts. One junction end does not reproduce the germline sequence, and a read error may be involved. The rearrangement joins TRBV2 to TRBJ1-1; a possible D gene is TRBD1 (5 bases). Germline V gene data show CDR1 as SNHLY and CDR2 as FYNNEI. The CDR3 is 10 amino acids. This chain's CDR3 is CASSEAAGTF. Here the CDR3 DNA reads TGTGCCAGCAGTGAAGCGGCAGGGACTTTT.

This clonotype was counted only a few times. The CDR3 is CASSPAHRGAFSGNTIYF. Here the CDR3 DNA reads TGTGCCAGCAGCCCTGCCCACCGGGGCGCCTTCTCTGGAAACACCATATATTTT. The chain carries TRBV21-1 and TRBJ1-3; the table assigns TRBD1, which was not confirmed against the DNA. TRBV21-1 is noted as a pseudogene. CDR3 length: 18 residues.

J is TRBJ2-2 and V is TRBV7-9; 13 bases are shared with TRBD2. From germline, CDR1 is SEHNR and CDR2 FQNEAQ (reference sequence). The V and J ends lost 2 bases and 5 bases, in that order; junction bases with no gene match: 8. The CDR3 is 18 amino acids. CDR3 loop: CASSLHRLGLAGTGELFF. Here the CDR3 DNA reads TGTGCCAGCAGCTTACACCGCTTGGGACTAGCGGGGACCGGGGAGCTGTTTTTT.

Only a few counts were recorded for this clonotype. This chain uses TRBV5-1 with TRBJ2-5; maybe TRBD2 (6 bases). Trimming removed 4 bases at V and 1 base at J, with 20 bases between. The CDR3 is 17 amino acids. Germline assignment: CDR1 SGHRS and CDR2 YFSETQ. CDR3 DNA: TGCGCCAGCAGCCGGTTTGGCGGCGGGGTCTCCCAAGAGACCCAGTACTTC. Translated, it gives CASSRFGGGVSQETQYF.

J is TRBJ2-3 and V is TRBV12-3 or TRBV12-4; D might be TRBD1 or TRBD2, each matching 5 bases. The CDR3 covers 14 residues. V lost 1 base, J lost 4 bases, and 9 bases lay in between. CDR3 bases: TGTGCCAGCAGTTTAGGGGACGGGGCAGATACGCAGTATTTT. Its protein product is CASSLGDGADTQYF.

This clonotype was seen a handful of times. In DNA, the CDR3 is TGTGCCAGCAGCTCCTTCCGAGGGGGGGGGGATGCGACCCAGTACTTC. Protein: CASSSFRGGGDATQYF. The chain links TRBV7-6 to TRBJ2-5, with D possibly matching TRBD2 (7 bases). The germline V and J ends were trimmed by 4 bases and 7 bases, with 22 bases remaining between them. The CDR3 spans 16 residues. Germline V gives CDR1 SGHVS, CDR2 FNYEAQ.

This clonotype was picked up many times. The chain joins TRBV7-3 to TRBJ2-7, with 9 nucleotides matching TRBD2. Germline V lookup: CDR1 SGHTA, CDR2 FQGTGA. CDR3 size: 13 residues. V gave up 3 bases and J gave up 6 bases; unmatched junction bases: 3. Here the CDR3 DNA reads TGTGCCAGCAGCTTCGGGACTAGCTCCGAGCAGTACGTC. Protein product: CASSFGTSSEQYV.

This clonotype was counted ten times or more. The chain joins TRBV20-1 to TRBJ2-3; 7 bases line up with TRBD2. After removal of 6 bases from V and 3 bases from J, the junction contained 6 bases not matched to a gene. Germline CDR1 and CDR2: DFQATT and SNEGSKA (reference sequence). This CDR3 contains 13 residues. The CDR3 reads CSAWASGTDTQYF. The CDR3 nucleotides read TGCAGTGCCTGGGCTAGCGGAACAGATACGCAGTATTTT.

This clonotype was seen a few times. The chain uses TRBV18 and TRBJ2-3; possibly TRBD2 for D (6 bases). The CDR3 totals 14 residues. V was pared by 0 bases and J by 4 bases, with 8 bases between. From germline, CDR1 is KGHSH and CDR2 LQKENI. The CDR3 sequence is CASSPPGGPDTQYF. CDR3 coding DNA: TGTGCCAGCTCACCACCGGGGGGACCAGATACGCAGTATTTT.

A few counts support this clonotype. V and J are TRBV7-2 and TRBJ1-4, with 8 bases matching TRBD1. This CDR3 is 16 amino acids long. Looked up from germline, CDR1 is SGHTA and CDR2 is FQGNSA. The V gene end was trimmed by 5 bases and the J gene end by 7 bases; junction bases not matched to a gene: 12. Written as DNA, the CDR3 is TGTGCCAGCAGCCCCCAGGGGGCCGGTAATTCTGAAAAACTGTTTTTT. This sequence encodes CASSPQGAGNSEKLFF. Based on the CDR3 plus reference TRBV7-2 and TRBJ1-4, the full variable domain is GAGVSQSPSNKVTEKGKDVELRCDPISGHTALYWYRQSLGQGLEFLIYFQGNSAPDKSGLPSDRFSAERTGGSVSTLTIQRTQQEDSAVYLCASSPQGAGNSEKLFFGSGTQLSVL.

This clonotype was seen repeatedly, ten times or more. V is TRBV6-2 or TRBV6-3 and J is TRBJ2-4; a possible D gene is TRBD1 (5 bases). With 2 bases removed from V and 8 bases from J, the gap between germline ends came to 13 bases. The germline gives CDR1 MNHEY, CDR2 SVGEGT. The CDR3 length is 14 residues. The CDR3 loop is CASSYRRFRDIQYF. The CDR3 coding sequence is TGTGCCAGCAGTTACAGACGCTTCAGGGACATTCAGTACTTC.

This clonotype was recorded at least ten times. This rearrangement joins TRBV4-2 to TRBJ1-2; D not certain. The CDR3 is 17 residues long. V lost 3 bases to trimming and J lost 2 bases, with 19 bases between them. Germline assignment: CDR1 LGHNA and CDR2 YNFKEQ. The DNA for the CDR3 is TGTGCCAGCAGCCACGGCCCGGGCGAGGACGAAAACTATGGCTACACCTTC. This gives the protein CASSHGPGEDENYGYTF.

This clonotype was detected a few times. The chain is built from TRBV20-1 and TRBJ2-7; D may be TRBD1 or TRBD2 (5 bases each). The CDR3 has 14 amino acids. Germline CDR1 reads DFQATT; CDR2 reads SNEGSKA (reference sequence). The V end was cut by 3 bases, the J end by 2 bases, with 14 bases between. The DNA of the CDR3 is TGCAGTGCTAGCCAACTAGGACACCCCTACGAGCAGTACTTC. Translation: CSASQLGHPYEQYF.

This clonotype was detected many times. The chain links TRBV6-2 or TRBV6-3 to TRBJ2-3; D gene ambiguous. Trimming pared 2 bases from V and 4 bases from J, leaving 13 bases between. CDR1 and CDR2 from the germline V gene are MNHEY and SVGEGT. The CDR3 totals 15 residues. The CDR3, as DNA: TGTGCCAGCAGTTACCGTGGGAAGGCCCCAGATACGCAGTATTTT. It yields the protein CASSYRGKAPDTQYF.

This clonotype was counted ten times or more. The CDR3 region is CASSQAPGQENTEAFF. The DNA for the CDR3 is TGTGCCAGCAGCCAAGCCCCCGGACAGGAGAACACTGAAGCTTTCTTT. The genes are TRBV4-2 and TRBJ1-1; 7 bases are a match to TRBD1. This CDR3 comprises 16 residues. The germline V gene encodes CDR1 LGHNA and CDR2 YNFKEQ. V dropped 1 base and J dropped 1; count of bases not matched to a gene: 6.

Only a few counts were recorded for this clonotype. This sequence joins TRBV9 and TRBJ1-2; 10 bases map to TRBD1. The J segment lost 2 bases and the V segment lost 2 bases, leaving 3 bases of the junction unmatched. This CDR3 contains 15 residues. Per the germline V gene, CDR1 is SGDLS and CDR2 is YYNGEE. The CDR3 reads CASSVRDRGNYGYTF. CDR3 nucleotides: TGTGCCAGCAGCGTCCGGGACAGGGGCAACTATGGCTACACCTTC.

This clonotype turned up a few times. This chain uses TRBV27 with TRBJ1-6; D is perhaps TRBD1 (6 bases). The V gene's germline CDR1 is MNHEY and CDR2 SMNVEV (reference sequence). The CDR3 is 13 residues long. Trimming took off 3 bases at V and 12 bases at J, with 12 bases between the two ends. The CDR3 is CASSFEEGEPLHF. As DNA, the CDR3 is TGTGCCAGCAGTTTTGAGGAGGGGGAACCCCTCCACTTT.

This clonotype turned up a few times. The J gene is TRBJ1-2, the V gene TRBV28, with D tentatively TRBD1 (5 bases). Trimming shortened V by 5 bases and J by 8 bases, and 12 bases separated the two germline ends. CDR3 length: 12 amino acids. CDR1 and CDR2 (germline): MDHEN, SYDVKM. This CDR3 reads CASSGAFRGYTF. CDR3 coding DNA: TGTGCCAGCAGTGGGGCCTTCAGGGGCTACACCTTC.

This clonotype was recorded many times. The rearrangement uses TRBV9 and TRBJ2-5; a weak D match, TRBD2 (5 bases). Deletions cut 0 bases from V and 0 bases from J, with 9 bases between. CDR1 SGDLS and CDR2 YYNGEE come from the germline V gene. This CDR3 spans 15 amino acids. Here the CDR3 reads CASSVAGGNQETQYF. The CDR3 region has the DNA TGTGCCAGCAGCGTAGCTGGAGGAAACCAAGAGACCCAGTACTTC.

The chain recombines TRBV12-3 or TRBV12-4 with TRBJ2-1; D is perhaps TRBD1 or TRBD2 (5 bases each). CDR3 length equals 17 residues. The V end was cut by 6 bases, the J end by 0 bases, with 18 bases between. The CDR3 sequence: CASSFLNFGASYNEQFF. The CDR3, as DNA: TGTGCCAGCAGCTTCCTGAATTTCGGGGCCTCCTACAATGAGCAGTTCTTC.

V and J are TRBV20-1 and TRBJ1-3, with D unclear. Trimming stripped 3 bases from V and 0 bases from J, with 18 bases between. The V gene's germline CDR1 is DFQATT and CDR2 SNEGSKA (reference sequence). The CDR3 spans 17 residues. The DNA for the CDR3 is TGCAGTGCTAGGTTAGGCCAGGTGACCACCTCTGGAAACACCATATATTTT. Its protein is CSARLGQVTTSGNTIYF.

There are a few counts of this clonotype. The V call is TRBV20-1, the J call TRBJ2-7; D not resolved. Trimming pared 1 base from V and 2 bases from J, leaving 9 bases between. Germline CDR1 DFQATT, CDR2 SNEGSKA (reference sequence). The CDR3 runs to 13 residues. The chain's CDR3 is CSARVRSAYEQYV. CDR3 DNA sequence: TGCAGTGCTAGAGTAAGAAGTGCCTACGAGCAGTACGTC.

The CDR3 nucleotides are TGTGCCAGTGAGGGGTTAGGAGCTAACTATGGCTACACCTTC. This codes for CASEGLGANYGYTF. J is TRBJ1-2 and V is TRBV11-2, with a weak D call TRBD1 (5 bases). The germline V gene has CDR1 SGHAT and CDR2 FQNNGV. Trimming left V 9 bases short and J 0 bases short, with 14 bases between. This CDR3 has 14 residues.

This clonotype was counted at least ten times. The chain uses TRBV24-1 and TRBJ2-1; 13 positions agree with TRBD2. Germline V gene lookup returns CDR1 KGHDR and CDR2 SFDVKD. The CDR3 loop spans 16 amino acids. V shed 3 bases and J 7 bases; nucleotides not matched to a gene: 5. In DNA, the CDR3 is TGTGCCACCAGTGATGGGGGACTAGCGGGGATGAATGAGCAGTTCTTC. Protein product: CATSDGGLAGMNEQFF.